These 10 T cell receptor beta chains share one sample of origin, sequenced in a study of cytomegalovirus exposure and HLA in healthy donors (dated 2017 in TCRdb). Libraries were built with the immunoSEQ multiplex PCR assay. For the multiplex PCR, a mixture combining 60 forward primers for TCR Vbeta segments and 13 reverse primers for TCR Jbeta segments was used. Sourced from immuneACCESS, this table was stored by TCRdb with only in-frame sequences that have V and J called. A share of the clones is absent; for the studies checked, an unresolved V gene accounts for under half, and the remainder has no known explanation. The sample includes fewer than 200,000 clones, with 75% to 90% observed a single time. Of the sample, less than 2% falls within the top ten clones. The source material was PBMCs. These receptors were collected from a woman aged 18-29 years in good health and CMV-seronegative.

This rearrangement joins TRBV28 to TRBJ2-7, with 10 bases lining up with TRBD1. From germline, CDR1 is MDHEN and CDR2 SYDVKM. The CDR3 runs to 15 residues. Unmatched junction bases numbered 12, after V lost 7 bases and J lost 6 bases. In DNA form, the CDR3 reads TGTGCCAGCACCGGCTTGGGGGGACAGGGGAGCGAGCAGTACTTC. It translates to CASTGLGGQGSEQYF.

V gene TRBV4-2 combines with J gene TRBJ2-7; 7 positions match TRBD2. The J call could be wrong; TRBJ2-5 is a better fit for the DNA end. The CDR3 is 14 residues long. Germline-derived CDR1 and CDR2 are LGHNA and YNFKEQ. Here the CDR3 reads CASSYIAGGETQYF. In DNA, the CDR3 is TGTGCCAGCAGCTATATAGCGGGCGGGGAGACCCAGTACTTC.

V gene TRBV5-1 combines with J gene TRBJ1-3; D perhaps matches TRBD1 (6 bases). The CDR3 loop spans 16 amino acids. Trimming cost V 1 base and J 3 bases, with 14 bases left between them. Germline V lookup: CDR1 SGHRS, CDR2 YFSETQ. Here the CDR3 reads CASSLTGTFDGNTIYF. In DNA, the CDR3 is TGCGCCAGCAGCTTGACCGGGACATTCGATGGAAACACCATATATTTT.

In this sample, this clone turned up once. The junction departs from germline at one end; a sequencing error may be responsible. The chain joins TRBV7-9 to TRBJ1-3, with no clear D. Germline lookup yields CDR1 SEHNR and CDR2 FQNEAQ (reference sequence). CDR3 length equals 15 residues. CDR3 DNA sequence: TGTTCCAGCAGCTTAGGTCCTAACTCTGGAAACACCATATATTTT. This encodes CSSSLGPNSGNTIYF.

This clone was detected only a few times. The CDR3 region is CSVDRNPYGYTF. The CDR3 DNA reads TGCAGCGTTGACAGGAATCCCTATGGCTACACCTTC. The chain has TRBV29-1 and TRBJ1-2; D unclear. Trimming took 3 bases from V and 4 from J, leaving 9 bases between them. This CDR3 has 12 residues. CDR1 and CDR2 (germline): SQVTM, ANQGSEA.

The V and J genes are TRBV19 and TRBJ2-7; 7 nucleotides align to TRBD1. The CDR3 is 14 amino acids. V shed 10 bases, J shed 2 bases, and the junction held 11 bases outside the gene matches. Germline V lookup: CDR1 LNHDA, CDR2 SQIVND (reference sequence). The CDR3 nucleotides are TGTGCCACCAGACAAAACAGGGGACCCTACGAGCAGTACTTC. As protein: CATRQNRGPYEQYF.

The chain recombines TRBV28 with TRBJ2-1; 8 nucleotides agree with TRBD1. V lost 5 bases to trimming and J lost 3 bases; unmatched junction nucleotides: 9. The CDR3 has 16 residues. The germline V gene encodes CDR1 MDHEN and CDR2 SYDVKM. The CDR3 loop is CASSPIDRGLYNEQFF. The CDR3, as DNA: TGTGCCAGCAGTCCCATCGACAGGGGCCTCTACAATGAGCAGTTCTTC.

With respect to this clone: This sample includes further DNA sequences coding for the same CDR3. This sequence joins TRBV19 and TRBJ1-5; the match to TRBD1 covers 7 bases. With V trimmed by 4 bases and J by 7 bases, 4 bases remained unmatched. The CDR3 is 13 residues long. The germline gives CDR1 LNHDA, CDR2 SQIVND (reference sequence). The CDR3 protein is CASSKGAGQPQHF. CDR3 bases: TGTGCCAGTAGTAAGGGGGCTGGACAGCCCCAGCATTTT.

This chain joins TRBV27 and TRBJ1-1; 9 bases agree with TRBD1. The CDR3 length is 17 residues. V trimming: 4 bases; J trimming: 0 bases; junction bases outside the gene matches: 9. Germline V gives CDR1 MNHEY, CDR2 SMNVEV (reference sequence). CDR3 protein: CASSSLGTGSMNTEAFF. CDR3 in DNA: TGTGCCAGCAGTTCCCTAGGGACAGGGTCTATGAACACTGAAGCTTTCTTT.

This clone was found a few times. This rearrangement joins TRBV4-1 to TRBJ2-1; the D is unclear. This CDR3 has 11 amino acids. The V end lost 6 bases, the J end lost 4 bases, and 4 bases lay between the germline ends. Per germline, CDR1 MGHRA and CDR2 YSYEKL. CDR3 nucleotide sequence: TGCGCCAGCAGACATTACAATGAGCAGTTCTTC. Translating it yields CASRHYNEQFF.